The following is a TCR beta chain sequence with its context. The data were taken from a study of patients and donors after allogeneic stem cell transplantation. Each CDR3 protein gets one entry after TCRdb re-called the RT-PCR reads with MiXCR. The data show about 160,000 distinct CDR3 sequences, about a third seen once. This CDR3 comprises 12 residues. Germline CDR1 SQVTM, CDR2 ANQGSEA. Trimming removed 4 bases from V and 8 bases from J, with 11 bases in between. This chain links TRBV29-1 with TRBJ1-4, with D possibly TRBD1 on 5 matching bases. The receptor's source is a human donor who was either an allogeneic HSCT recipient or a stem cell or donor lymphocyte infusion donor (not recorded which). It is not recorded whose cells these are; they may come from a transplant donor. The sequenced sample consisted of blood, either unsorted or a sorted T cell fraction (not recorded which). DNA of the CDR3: TGCAGCGTTGTTGAAGGGGAGGAAAAACTGTTTTTT. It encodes CSVVEGEEKLFF.